This T cell receptor beta chain was sequenced for a study of shared clonotypes between healthy human individuals. About the study: Plates per donor: three CD4 naive, three CD4 memory, two CD8 naive, one CD8 memory.

As concerns this clone: Its antigen is not identified.

Study-level results: Enrolling few donors narrowed the genetic and exposure-history diversity that was represented. Naive subsets generally exceeded memory subsets in estimated richness.

Trimming at V came to 5 bases and at J to 0 bases, leaving 11 bases not matched to a gene. The germline gives CDR1 MDHEN, CDR2 SYDVKM. The CDR3 length is 17 residues. Genomic DNA (from each subset) was split evenly across several immunoSEQ plates. The data were produced by immunoSEQ multiplex PCR, yet TCRdb's version contains in-frame clones alone and is incomplete. The sample includes roughly 1,100,000 clones, roughly 80% of them seen just once. The sample comprised memory CD4+ T cells sorted from blood. The subset denotes: CD45RA-negative fraction. This chain uses TRBV28 with TRBJ2-3; TRBD2 agrees at 7 bases. The source is a young man in good health. The CDR3 sequence is CASSLSPWRGSTDTQYF. In nucleotides, the CDR3 is TGTGCCAGCAGTCTCTCTCCTTGGCGGGGGAGCACAGATACGCAGTATTTT.